Below are 17 T cell receptor beta chains sequenced from a single sample in a study of shared T cell receptors in the human thymus. Profiled with immunoSEQ multiplex PCR; TCRdb holds only in-frame clones, not every one. The sample includes approximately 730,000 clones, approximately 83% of them seen just once. This same sample was also part of a study on human thymus T cells.

Sequenced sample: thymocytes. All receptors come from a girl less than two years old with a congenital heart defect.

Only a few counts were recorded for this clone. The V gene is TRBV14, the J gene TRBJ1-2; D is ambiguous. V was cut by 4 bases and J by 0 bases, with 15 bases left in between. Germline V gene sequence: CDR1 SGHDN, CDR2 FVKESK. The CDR3 has 16 residues. CDR3 nucleotides: TGTGCCAGCAGCCGAGGGAGCCTCACGACTAACTATGGCTACACCTTC. It specifies CASSRGSLTTNYGYTF.

Only a few counts were recorded for this clone. CDR3 amino acids: CASSTRVSGANVLTF. DNA of the CDR3: TGTGCCAGTAGTACCAGGGTATCTGGGGCCAACGTCCTGACTTTC. This chain joins TRBV19 and TRBJ2-6, with D possibly being TRBD1 (5 bases). Deletions cut 4 bases from V and 1 base from J, with 8 bases between. CDR1 is LNHDA and CDR2 is SQIVND in the germline V gene (reference sequence). CDR3 length: 15 amino acids.

V and J are TRBV27 and TRBJ1-6; 7 bases fit TRBD1. Germline V gives CDR1 MNHEY, CDR2 SMNVEV (reference sequence). V dropped 7 bases and J dropped 2; count of bases not matched to a gene: 11. The CDR3 runs 17 residues. The CDR3, as DNA: TGTGCCAGCAACCTAGGGGGGCAGGGGGCCTATAATTCACCCCTCCACTTT. Encoded protein: CASNLGGQGAYNSPLHF.

The DNA of the CDR3 is TGTGCCAGCAGCCCGGGACTAGCGGGGGGCCACTCCTACAATGAGCAGTTCTTC. It yields the protein CASSPGLAGGHSYNEQFF. The rearrangement links TRBV14 to TRBJ2-1; 15 bases are shared with TRBD2. The V gene's germline CDR1 is SGHDN and CDR2 FVKESK. CDR3 length equals 18 residues. J lost 0 bases, V lost 4 bases, and 4 bases had no gene match.

This clone was seen only once. The chain recombines TRBV4-1 with TRBJ2-3; D is ambiguous. The CDR3 totals 17 residues. Germline CDR1 reads MGHRA; CDR2 reads YSYEKL. The ends were cut back, 0 bases at V and 0 bases at J, with 13 bases in the middle. CDR3 amino acids: CASSQDFGDSSTDTQYF. The DNA of the CDR3 is TGCGCCAGCAGCCAAGATTTTGGCGACTCTAGCACAGATACGCAGTATTTT.

The V and J genes are TRBV5-1 and TRBJ1-2; the match to TRBD1 covers 12 bases. The CDR3 is made up of 14 amino acids. With 3 bases clipped from V and 8 bases from J, the junction kept 5 bases outside the gene matches. Per the germline V gene, CDR1 is SGHRS and CDR2 is YFSETQ. The CDR3 here is CASSWGTGGEGYTF. CDR3 DNA sequence: TGCGCCAGCAGCTGGGGGACAGGGGGCGAGGGCTACACCTTC.

The chain uses TRBV14 and TRBJ2-1; D not certain. CDR3 length equals 11 residues. The germline V gene has CDR1 SGHDN and CDR2 FVKESK. V was pared by 1 base and J by 9 bases, with 4 bases between. DNA for the CDR3: TGTGCCAGCAGCCAAGGCGGTGAGCAGTTCTTC. Its translation is CASSQGGEQFF.

The chain uses TRBV7-8 and TRBJ1-5; D call uncertain. This CDR3 has 15 residues. CDR1 and CDR2 (germline): SGHVS, FQNEAQ. Trimming removed 1 base at V and 3 bases at J, with 10 bases between. The CDR3 region has the DNA TGTGCCAGCAGCTTAGATGGGCTCGTCAATCAGCCCCAGCATTTT. It translates to CASSLDGLVNQPQHF.

The chain carries TRBV5-1 and TRBJ1-3; D remains ambiguous. From germline, CDR1 is SGHRS and CDR2 YFSETQ. Trimming shortened V by 0 bases and J by 4 bases, and 8 bases separated the two germline ends. The CDR3 contains 14 residues. CDR3 coding DNA: TGCGCCAGCAGCTTGGGAGGGTTCGGAAACACCATATATTTT. Its protein is CASSLGGFGNTIYF.

This chain uses TRBV2 with TRBJ1-1; D call uncertain. CDR3 length: 15 residues. Germline-derived CDR1 and CDR2 are SNHLY and FYNNEI. V dropped 4 bases and J dropped 3 bases, with 15 bases sitting between them. The CDR3 DNA is TGTGCCAGCAGTGTATCCGGGAATGGCGACACTGAAGCTTTCTTT. Translation gives CASSVSGNGDTEAFF. Full variable domain (missing parts from reference TRBV2 and TRBJ1-1): EPEVTQTPSHQVTQMGQEVILRCVPISNHLYFYWYRQILGQKVEFLVSFYNNEISEKSEIFDDQFSVERPDGSNFTLKIRSTKLEDSAMYFCASSVSGNGDTEAFFGQGTRLTVV.

This sequence joins TRBV18 and TRBJ2-7; 7 bases map to TRBD1. Trimming at V came to 4 bases and at J to 5 bases, leaving 5 bases not matched to a gene. Germline V gives CDR1 KGHSH, CDR2 LQKENI. The length of the CDR3 is 13 residues. The CDR3 region has the DNA TGTGCCAGCTCACAAACAGGGGCCCACGAGCAGTACTTC. This translates into CASSQTGAHEQYF.

The rearrangement joins TRBV6-6 to TRBJ1-2, with 9 bases matching TRBD1. Germline V gene sequence: CDR1 MNHNY, CDR2 SVGAGI (reference sequence). V dropped 6 bases and J dropped 4; count of bases not matched to a gene: 6. The CDR3 is 14 residues long. CDR3 DNA: TGTGCCAGCAGACCGGACAGGGGCCCCTATGGCTACACCTTC. Residues: CASRPDRGPYGYTF.

The chain joins TRBV9 to TRBJ1-1; 7 bases map to TRBD1. V shed 3 bases and J 0 bases; nucleotides not matched to a gene: 5. The germline gives CDR1 SGDLS, CDR2 YYNGEE. This CDR3 is built from 15 residues. The CDR3 bases are TGTGCCAGCAGCGGAAACAGGGGCCTGAACACTGAAGCTTTCTTT. This translates into CASSGNRGLNTEAFF.

The chain uses TRBV29-1 and TRBJ1-3; tentative D call: TRBD1 (6 bases). This CDR3 has 14 amino acids. CDR1 is SQVTM and CDR2 is ANQGSEA in the germline V gene. The ends were cut back, 6 bases at V and 0 bases at J, with 12 bases in the middle. The CDR3 bases are TGCAGCGTCACAGGGTTCTCCTCTGGAAACACCATATATTTT. This gives the protein CSVTGFSSGNTIYF.

This chain connects TRBV7-8 to TRBJ1-3; D not certain. CDR3 length: 12 amino acids. The ends were cut back, 5 bases at V and 13 bases at J, with 15 bases in the middle. Germline V gene data show CDR1 as SGHVS and CDR2 as FQNEAQ. CDR3 nucleotides: TGTGCCAGCAGCCCTAGAGGGCAGATAATATATTTT. Protein product: CASSPRGQIIYF.

V gene TRBV7-9 combines with J gene TRBJ2-1; 7 bases fit TRBD2. The CDR3 length is 19 residues. J was trimmed by 7 bases and V by 2 bases; bases with no gene match: 20. Germline-derived CDR1 and CDR2 are SEHNR and FQNEAQ (reference sequence). The CDR3 DNA is TGTGCCAGCAGCTTATGTGGAGGTCGTCGAGGACTAGGGGATAATGAGCAGTTCTTC. It specifies CASSLCGGRRGLGDNEQFF.

This chain links TRBV10-3 with TRBJ2-2; 10 bases line up with TRBD2. This CDR3 has 17 residues. V gave up 3 bases and J gave up 1 base; unmatched junction bases: 5. Germline-derived CDR1 and CDR2 are ENHRY and SYGVKD. CDR3 residues: CAISERLAGENTGELFF. In nucleotides, the CDR3 is TGTGCCATCAGTGAAAGGCTAGCGGGGGAGAACACCGGGGAGCTGTTTTTT.